This TCR beta chain emerged from a study of long-term antiretroviral therapy in people with HIV. Germline CDR1 is LNHDA and CDR2 is SQIVND (reference sequence). The CDR3 spans 16 residues. With 5 bases removed from V and 2 bases from J, the gap between germline ends came to 17 bases. Version v3.0 of the immunoSEQ assay ran at survey level. Data came from immunoSEQ multiplex PCR; TCRdb stores just in-frame clones and leaves some out. The sample includes roughly 16,000 clones, 79% of them seen just once. No fewer than two post-ART and no fewer than one pre-ART PBMC samples existed for each donor. The TCR originated in a man aged 30 to 45 with HIV. V and J are TRBV19 and TRBJ2-3; D is perhaps TRBD2 (5 bases). The starting material was unsorted PBMCs, obtained at the start of antiretroviral therapy. CDR3 residues: CASSRRRTQNTDTQYF. CDR3 DNA: TGTGCCAGTAGTCGACGAAGGACTCAAAACACAGATACGCAGTATTTT.